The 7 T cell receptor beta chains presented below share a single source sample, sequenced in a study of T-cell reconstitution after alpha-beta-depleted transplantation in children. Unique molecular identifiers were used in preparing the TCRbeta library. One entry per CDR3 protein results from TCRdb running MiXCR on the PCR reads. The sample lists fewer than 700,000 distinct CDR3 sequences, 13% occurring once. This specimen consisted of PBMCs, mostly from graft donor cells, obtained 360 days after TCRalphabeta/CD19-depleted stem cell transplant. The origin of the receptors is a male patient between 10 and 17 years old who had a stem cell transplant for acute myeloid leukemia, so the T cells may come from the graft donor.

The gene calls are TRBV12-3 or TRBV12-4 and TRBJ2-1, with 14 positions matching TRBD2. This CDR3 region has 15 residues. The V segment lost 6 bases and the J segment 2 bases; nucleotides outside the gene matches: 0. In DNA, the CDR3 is TGTGCCAGCAGGACTAGCGGGAGGGCCTACAATGAGCAGTTCTTC. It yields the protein CASRTSGRAYNEQFF.

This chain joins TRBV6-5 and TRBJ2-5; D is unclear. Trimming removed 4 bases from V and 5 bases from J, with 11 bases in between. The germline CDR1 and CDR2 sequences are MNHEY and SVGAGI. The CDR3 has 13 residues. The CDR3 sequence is CASSSVGKETQYF. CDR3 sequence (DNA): TGTGCCAGCAGTTCCGTAGGGAAGGAGACCCAGTACTTC.

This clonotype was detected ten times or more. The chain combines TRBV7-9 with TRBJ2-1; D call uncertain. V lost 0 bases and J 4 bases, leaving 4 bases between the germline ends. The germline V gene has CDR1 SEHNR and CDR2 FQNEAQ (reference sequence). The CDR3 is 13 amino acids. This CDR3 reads CASSLAKYNEQFF. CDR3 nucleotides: TGTGCCAGCAGCTTAGCAAAGTACAATGAGCAGTTCTTC.

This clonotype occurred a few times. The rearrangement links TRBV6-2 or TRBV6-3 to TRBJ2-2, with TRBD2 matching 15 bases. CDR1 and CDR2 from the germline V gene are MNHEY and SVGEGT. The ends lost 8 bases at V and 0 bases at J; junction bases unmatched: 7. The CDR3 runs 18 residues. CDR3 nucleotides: TGTGCCAGCTATTACGGGACTAGCGGGAGGCCGAACACCGGGGAGCTGTTTTTT. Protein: CASYYGTSGRPNTGELFF.

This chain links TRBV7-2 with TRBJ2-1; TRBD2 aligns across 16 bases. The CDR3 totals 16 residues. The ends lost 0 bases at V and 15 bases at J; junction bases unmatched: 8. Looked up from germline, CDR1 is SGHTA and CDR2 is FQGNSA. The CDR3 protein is CASSLAQGLAGGGGFF. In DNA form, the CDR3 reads TGTGCCAGCAGCTTAGCGCAGGGACTAGCGGGAGGGGGGGGGTTCTTC.

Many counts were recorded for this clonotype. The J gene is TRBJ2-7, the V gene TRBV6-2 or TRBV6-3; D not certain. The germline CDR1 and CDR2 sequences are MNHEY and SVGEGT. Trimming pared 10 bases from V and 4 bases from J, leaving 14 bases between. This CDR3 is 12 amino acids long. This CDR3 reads CATMRFGYEQYF. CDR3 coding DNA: TGTGCCACCATGAGGTTTGGGTACGAGCAGTACTTC.

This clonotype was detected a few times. The CDR3, as DNA: TGTGCCAGCAGCTTGGGACGCCATGGGGGAGATACGCAGTATTTT. Protein product: CASSLGRHGGDTQYF. The rearrangement joins TRBV7-9 to TRBJ2-3; either TRBD1 or TRBD2 may supply D (5 bases each). Trimming pared 3 bases from V and 5 bases from J, leaving 15 bases between. The V gene's germline CDR1 is SEHNR and CDR2 FQNEAQ (reference sequence). The CDR3 runs 15 residues.